These 32 T cell receptor beta chains originate from one sample sequenced in a study of TIL therapy for anti-PD-1-resistant metastatic lung cancer. This was the immunoSEQ v3 assay. Here immunoSEQ multiplex PCR was the method, and the copy in TCRdb shows in-frame clones only, minus some. The table has roughly 20,000 clones, around 70% seen once. Time point specified: pre-treatment sample, taken before nivolumab and TIL therapy. The material sequenced was blood, taken at baseline. The receptors originated from a person aged 25-85 years with non-small cell lung cancer.

This sequence joins TRBV4-1 and TRBJ1-3; no clear D gene. This CDR3 has 17 amino acids. The germline gives CDR1 MGHRA, CDR2 YSYEKL. V was shortened by 5 bases and J by 0 bases, with 17 bases between the two germline ends. DNA for the CDR3: TGCGCCAGCAGCACTGGTCTCTTGGCAAGCTCTGGAAACACCATATATTTT. Amino acids: CASSTGLLASSGNTIYF.

V usage is TRBV28 and J usage is TRBJ1-4; tentatively, D is TRBD1 (5 bases). There are 14 residues in the CDR3. Germline V gene data show CDR1 as MDHEN and CDR2 as SYDVKM. V was shortened by 2 bases and J by 5 bases, with 9 bases between the two germline ends. Written as DNA, the CDR3 is TGTGCCAGCAGTTTAAGACAGCAGAATGAAAAACTGTTTTTT. Encoded protein: CASSLRQQNEKLFF.

This clone was observed a single time. The rearrangement links TRBV9 to TRBJ2-3; 9 positions match TRBD1. The CDR3 consists of 16 residues. Germline CDR1 is SGDLS and CDR2 is YYNGEE. Trimming at V came to 1 base and at J to 1 base, leaving 4 bases not matched to a gene. The CDR3 region is CASSVQWDRGTDTQYF. Written as DNA, the CDR3 is TGTGCCAGCAGCGTACAATGGGACAGGGGCACAGATACGCAGTATTTT.

This sequence joins TRBV5-1 and TRBJ1-2; 8 bases are shared with TRBD1. The CDR3 has 14 amino acids. Germline values: CDR1 SGHRS, CDR2 YFSETQ. The junction had 1 base not matched to a gene; V was cut back by 0 bases and J by 3 bases. The CDR3 here is CASSLGDRHYGYTF. CDR3 nucleotides: TGCGCCAGCAGCTTGGGGGACAGGCACTATGGCTACACCTTC.

The rearrangement joins TRBV4-2 to TRBJ2-3, with D perhaps TRBD1 (5 bases). Germline CDR1 and CDR2: LGHNA and YNFKEQ. This CDR3 region has 17 residues. Trimming took off 3 bases at V and 1 base at J, with 17 bases between the two ends. The CDR3, as DNA: TGTGCCAGCAGCCAGGGTGTGGGGCTTGGGGGCACAGATACGCAGTATTTT. Its translation is CASSQGVGLGGTDTQYF.

The chain uses TRBV18 and TRBJ2-3, with TRBD2 as a possible D gene (6 bases). With 2 bases removed from V and 1 base from J, the gap between germline ends came to 10 bases. The CDR3 covers 15 residues. From germline, CDR1 is KGHSH and CDR2 LQKENI. As DNA, the CDR3 is TGTGCCAGCTCACCAGTTCCGGGGGGCACAGATACGCAGTATTTT. It yields the protein CASSPVPGGTDTQYF.

The table lists this clone with a count of one. The chain couples TRBV4-1 to TRBJ1-1, with TRBD1 as a possible D gene (5 bases). There are 15 residues in the CDR3. The V end lost 0 bases, the J end lost 4 bases, and 12 bases lay between the germline ends. The germline V gene encodes CDR1 MGHRA and CDR2 YSYEKL. CDR3 sequence reads: CASSQDQGFRTEAFF. CDR3 nucleotide sequence: TGCGCCAGCAGCCAAGATCAGGGTTTTCGCACTGAAGCTTTCTTT.

V is TRBV19 and J is TRBJ1-3; unclear D gene. Germline assignment: CDR1 LNHDA and CDR2 SQIVND (reference sequence). The V gene lost 3 bases and the J gene lost 0 bases, with 9 bases spanning the gap. This CDR3 is built from 15 residues. CDR3 in DNA: TGTGCCAGTAGTATCACCGCCCGCTCTGGAAACACCATATATTTT. This encodes CASSITARSGNTIYF. The variable domain in full, with the rest retrieved from reference TRBV19 and TRBJ1-3, is DGGITQSPKYLFRKEGQNVTLSCEQNLNHDAMYWYRQDPGQGLRLIYYSQIVNDFQKGDIAEGYSVSREKKESFPLTVTSAQKNPTAFYLCASSITARSGNTIYFGEGSWLTVV.

V usage is TRBV2 and J usage is TRBJ2-1, with TRBD2 as a possible D gene (6 bases). The germline gives CDR1 SNHLY, CDR2 FYNNEI. Trimming took 3 bases from V and 4 from J, leaving 13 bases between them. The CDR3 has 15 residues. The CDR3 loop is CASSDITSRYNEQFF. DNA for the CDR3: TGTGCCAGCAGTGATATAACTAGCCGATACAATGAGCAGTTCTTC.

Only a few counts were recorded for this clone. The chain uses TRBV27 and TRBJ2-7; D gene uncertain. The CDR3 sequence is 14 residues long. Germline V CDR1 and CDR2: MNHEY, SMNVEV (reference sequence). Trimming removed 0 bases at V and 6 bases at J, with 12 bases between. The DNA for the CDR3 is TGTGCCAGCAGTTTATCCCGTCGTTCGGTCGAGCAGTACGTC. It codes for CASSLSRRSVEQYV.

The J gene is TRBJ2-2, the V gene TRBV27, with D hard to call. Germline CDR1 MNHEY, CDR2 SMNVEV (reference sequence). The ends were cut back, 5 bases at V and 0 bases at J, with 10 bases in the middle. CDR3 size: 15 residues. The CDR3 sequence is CASSRYQSNTGELFF. The DNA of the CDR3 is TGTGCCAGCAGTCGGTATCAGTCGAACACCGGGGAGCTGTTTTTT.

This clone has just a few counts. The genes are TRBV10-2 and TRBJ2-3; TRBD2 agrees at 11 bases. The CDR3 runs 14 residues. Germline loops: CDR1 WSHSY, CDR2 SAAADI. The J segment lost 5 bases and the V segment lost 7 bases, leaving 5 bases of the junction unmatched. In DNA, the CDR3 is TGCGCCAGCAAGAGTAGCGGGAGGGTAGATACGCAGTATTTT. It specifies CASKSSGRVDTQYF.

A few counts support this clone. This sequence joins TRBV7-8 and TRBJ2-7, with 10 bases fitting TRBD1. This CDR3 region has 15 residues. Trimming cost V 6 bases and J 7 bases; bases outside gene matches: 12. Germline values: CDR1 SGHVS, CDR2 FQNEAQ. CDR3 in amino acids: CASRRSPGTGAEQYF. The CDR3 DNA follows: TGTGCCAGCAGAAGAAGTCCCGGGACAGGGGCTGAGCAGTACTTC.

V gene TRBV7-9 combines with J gene TRBJ2-7, with D perhaps given as TRBD1 or TRBD2 (5 bases each). Germline lookup yields CDR1 SEHNR and CDR2 FQNEAQ (reference sequence). The CDR3 is 14 amino acids. The germline V and J ends were trimmed by 5 bases and 3 bases, with 14 bases remaining between them. The CDR3 loop reads CASSPQGDSYEQYF. Here the CDR3 DNA reads TGTGCCAGCAGCCCTCAGGGAGATAGCTACGAGCAGTACTTC.

This clone was recorded a few times. The rearrangement joins TRBV20-1 to TRBJ2-3; D uncertain. This CDR3 region has 10 residues. Germline V gene sequence: CDR1 DFQATT, CDR2 SNEGSKA (reference sequence). With 7 bases removed from V and 6 bases from J, the gap between germline ends came to 8 bases. Here the CDR3 DNA reads TGCAGTGGAGGTCAGGATACGCAGTATTTT. Translation: CSGGQDTQYF.

V usage is TRBV7-9 and J usage is TRBJ1-2; 7 bases fit TRBD1. This CDR3 is built from 14 residues. Losses at the gene ends were 5 bases for V and 2 bases for J; bases not matched to a gene: 5. Looked up from germline, CDR1 is SEHNR and CDR2 is FQNEAQ (reference sequence). CDR3 nucleotides: TGTGCCAGCAGCGTCCGGGACAGAAACTATGGCTACACCTTC. Residues: CASSVRDRNYGYTF.

This clone was counted a few times. V is TRBV5-1 and J is TRBJ2-1; 13 bases align to TRBD2. The germline gives CDR1 SGHRS, CDR2 YFSETQ. The length of the CDR3 is 15 residues. J lost 8 bases, V lost 7 bases, and 9 bases had no gene match. As DNA, the CDR3 is TGCGCCAGCTCCGGACTAGCGGGAGCAAGGGATGAGCAGTTCTTC. It specifies CASSGLAGARDEQFF.

The chain uses TRBV4-1 and TRBJ2-3; 9 bases are shared with TRBD2. This CDR3 spans 20 amino acids. CDR1 is MGHRA and CDR2 is YSYEKL in the germline V gene. The J segment lost 5 bases and the V segment lost 3 bases, leaving 21 bases of the junction unmatched. CDR3 sequence: CASSHAQTSPAGGTLDTQYF. The DNA for the CDR3 is TGCGCCAGCAGCCACGCCCAGACTAGCCCTGCGGGGGGGACGCTAGATACGCAGTATTTT.

V and J are TRBV10-3 and TRBJ2-6; tentative D call: TRBD2 (7 bases). The length of the CDR3 is 17 residues. The V gene's germline CDR1 is ENHRY and CDR2 SYGVKD. Trimming removed 8 bases at V and 2 bases at J, with 19 bases between. The CDR3 coding sequence is TGTGCCATCGGGGGGGCAGGGTCTTGGGCTGGGGCCAACGTCCTGACTTTC. Protein: CAIGGAGSWAGANVLTF.

The genes are TRBV4-3 and TRBJ2-3; D is unclear. The CDR3 totals 14 residues. Per the germline V gene, CDR1 is LGHNA and CDR2 is YSLEER. With 0 bases removed from V and 5 bases from J, the gap between germline ends came to 9 bases. This CDR3 reads CASSQDLLKDTQYF. The CDR3, as DNA: TGCGCCAGCAGCCAAGACTTGCTCAAAGATACGCAGTATTTT.

This clone was detected only a few times. The chain couples TRBV19 to TRBJ2-7, with D tentatively TRBD1 (6 bases). V lost 1 base to trimming and J lost 3 bases, with 13 bases between them. Germline V gene lookup returns CDR1 LNHDA and CDR2 SQIVND (reference sequence). CDR3 length: 15 amino acids. For the CDR3, the DNA is TGTGCCAGTAGTATAGCCGTCCAGGGGAACTACGAGCAGTACTTC. Encoded protein: CASSIAVQGNYEQYF.

This clone was seen more than once but under ten times. V gene TRBV2 combines with J gene TRBJ2-1; D might be TRBD1 or TRBD2, each matching 7 bases. The CDR3 totals 14 residues. V lost 6 bases to trimming and J lost 8 bases, with 17 bases between them. Germline lookup yields CDR1 SNHLY and CDR2 FYNNEI. As DNA, the CDR3 is TGTGCCAGCAGGGACACAGGGGCGGGGGATGAGCAGTTCTTC. It encodes CASRDTGAGDEQFF.

The count of this clone is one. The CDR3 protein is CASSYRGSPLHF. DNA of the CDR3: TGTGCCAGCAGTTACAGGGGTTCACCCCTCCACTTT. This chain links TRBV6-5 with TRBJ1-6; D may be TRBD1 (5 bases). CDR1 is MNHEY and CDR2 is SVGAGI in the germline V gene. V lost 2 bases, J lost 9 bases, and 5 bases lay in between. This CDR3 spans 12 amino acids.

The rearrangement uses TRBV12-5 and TRBJ1-4; D uncertain. This CDR3 region has 14 residues. Deletions cut 1 base from V and 3 bases from J, with 6 bases between. CDR1 is LGHNT and CDR2 is FRNRAP in the germline V gene. The CDR3 loop reads CASGLGIANEKLFF. The CDR3 DNA is TGTGCTAGTGGTTTGGGGATAGCTAATGAAAAACTGTTTTTT.

CDR3 sequence (DNA): TGTGCCAGCTCACCACCAGCGGTCACAGATACGCAGTATTTT. Residues: CASSPPAVTDTQYF. The chain is built from TRBV18 and TRBJ2-3; TRBD2 might be the D (5 bases). The ends were cut back, 0 bases at V and 2 bases at J, with 6 bases in the middle. The CDR3 has 14 amino acids. From germline, CDR1 is KGHSH and CDR2 LQKENI.

V usage is TRBV6-1 and J usage is TRBJ1-5, with TRBD1 matching over 7 bases. This CDR3 is built from 16 residues. Germline V gene data show CDR1 as MNHNS and CDR2 as SASEGT. Trimming removed 0 bases from V and 8 bases from J; junction bases left unmatched: 10. Written as DNA, the CDR3 is TGTGCCAGCAGTGAAGCGGTTAACAGGGGTTTTAAGCCCCAGCATTTT. This encodes CASSEAVNRGFKPQHF.

This clone is judged large (0.1 to 1%). The chain employs TRBV3-1 (or the pseudogene TRBV3-2) and TRBJ2-3; D is unresolved. The V end was cut by 6 bases, the J end by 5 bases, with 12 bases between. Germline CDR1 is LGHDT and CDR2 is YNNKEL (reference sequence). The CDR3 consists of 13 residues. The CDR3 loop reads CASSHNTGDTQYF. CDR3 DNA: TGTGCCAGCAGTCATAACACTGGAGATACGCAGTATTTT.

This chain connects TRBV6-5 to TRBJ1-5, with 9 nucleotides matching TRBD1. The CDR3 runs 13 residues. J gave up 4 bases and V 6 bases, and 1 base lay outside the gene matches. Germline V gene lookup returns CDR1 MNHEY and CDR2 SVGAGI. CDR3 sequence reads: CASRGQGNQPQHF. The CDR3 coding sequence is TGTGCCAGCAGGGGACAGGGTAATCAGCCCCAGCATTTT.

The CDR3 region is CASSRVGQGKQETQYF. The CDR3 coding sequence is TGTGCCAGCAGCCGCGTGGGACAGGGGAAACAAGAGACCCAGTACTTC. This chain connects TRBV5-4 to TRBJ2-5; 10 bases map to TRBD1. Trimming cost V 4 bases and J 2 bases; bases outside gene matches: 8. Germline V CDR1 and CDR2: SGHNT, YYREEE (reference sequence). The CDR3 runs 16 residues.

The rearrangement uses TRBV4-2 and TRBJ1-1; D might be TRBD1 (5 bases). This CDR3 is 14 amino acids long. Trimming removed 2 bases at V and 6 bases at J, with 13 bases between. CDR1 is LGHNA, CDR2 YNFKEQ, per germline. CDR3 nucleotide sequence: TGTGCCAGCAGCCAACGAGGGGAGTTAGCTGAAGCTTTCTTT. Protein sequence: CASSQRGELAEAFF.

This sequence joins TRBV18 and TRBJ2-7, with no clear D. The V and J ends lost 2 bases and 4 bases respectively, with 9 bases between them. The germline gives CDR1 KGHSH, CDR2 LQKENI. CDR3 length: 13 residues. As DNA, the CDR3 is TGTGCCAGCTCACCATTAGGAACGTACGAGCAGTACTTC. It yields the protein CASSPLGTYEQYF.

The rearrangement links TRBV7-2 to TRBJ1-5; D may be TRBD1 (6 bases). With 5 bases removed from V and 3 bases from J, the gap between germline ends came to 14 bases. The CDR3 runs 15 residues. In germline, CDR1 is SGHTA, CDR2 FQGNSA. The CDR3 DNA sequence: TGTGCCAGCAGCCTTCGCAGGGGCGTCAATCAGCCCCAGCATTTT. The encoded protein is CASSLRRGVNQPQHF. The full variable domain, its missing parts supplied by reference TRBV7-2 and TRBJ1-5, is GAGVSQSPSNKVTEKGKDVELRCDPISGHTALYWYRQSLGQGLEFLIYFQGNSAPDKSGLPSDRFSAERTGGSVSTLTIQRTQQEDSAVYLCASSLRRGVNQPQHFGDGTRLSIL.